This TCR beta chain was obtained from a study of OX40 agonist ivuxolimab in advanced cancers. The overall study: Three patients showed partial responses: one hepatocellular carcinoma and two cutaneous melanoma cases. General study results and limits: Undetermined was the antigen specificity of the expanded peripheral T cells. Clonal expansion was seen in CD4+ and CD8+ blood T cells by week 6 at 0.1 to 3.0 mg/kg.

Only in-frame clones appear in the TCRdb table, and some are missing; sequencing was by immunoSEQ multiplex PCR. Among some 44,000 clones listed, 86% were seen once. CDR1 SGDLS and CDR2 YYNGEE come from the germline V gene. Trimming shortened V by 0 bases and J by 0 bases, and 12 bases separated the two germline ends. The CDR3 runs 17 residues. With regard to this clone: Its antigen is not identified.

Autoimmune disease history or systemic immunosuppression led to patients being barred. The specimen was CD4+ or CD8+ T cells sorted from blood, collected in a trial of the OX40 agonist ivuxolimab. The receptor was derived from an adult with an advanced solid tumor such as melanoma, head and neck, liver or kidney cancer. The chain uses TRBV9 and TRBJ2-2, with D perhaps matching TRBD1 (7 bases). In DNA form, the CDR3 reads TGTGCCAGCAGCGTAGCGGAGGGGGCGCCGAACACCGGGGAGCTGTTTTTT. Translation: CASSVAEGAPNTGELFF.